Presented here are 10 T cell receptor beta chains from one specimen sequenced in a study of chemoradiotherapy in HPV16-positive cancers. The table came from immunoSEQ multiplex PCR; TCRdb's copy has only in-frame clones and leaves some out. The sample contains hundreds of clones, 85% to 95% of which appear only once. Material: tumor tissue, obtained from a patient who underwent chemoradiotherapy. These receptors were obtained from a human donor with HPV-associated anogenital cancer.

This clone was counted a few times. The CDR3 is CASSPSAGGLVTDTQYF. For the CDR3, the DNA is TGTGCCAGCAGCCCTAGTGCAGGGGGACTAGTGACAGATACGCAGTATTTT. This rearrangement joins TRBV9 to TRBJ2-3, with D tentatively TRBD2 (8 bases). CDR3 length equals 17 residues. Germline V gene lookup returns CDR1 SGDLS and CDR2 YYNGEE. Trimming removed 4 bases from V and 3 bases from J, with 21 bases in between.

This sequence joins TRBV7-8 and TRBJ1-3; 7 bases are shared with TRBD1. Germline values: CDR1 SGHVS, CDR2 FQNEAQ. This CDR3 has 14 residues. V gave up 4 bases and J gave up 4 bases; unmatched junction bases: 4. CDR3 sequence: CASSSGTAGNTIYF. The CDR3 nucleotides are TGTGCCAGCAGCTCCGGGACAGCCGGAAACACCATATATTTT.

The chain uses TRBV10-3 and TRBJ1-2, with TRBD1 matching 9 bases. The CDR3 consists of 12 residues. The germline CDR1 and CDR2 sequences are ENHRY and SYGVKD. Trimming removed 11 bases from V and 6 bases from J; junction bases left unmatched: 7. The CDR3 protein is CAANRGRDGYTF. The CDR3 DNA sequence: TGTGCCGCCAACAGGGGGCGCGATGGCTACACCTTC.

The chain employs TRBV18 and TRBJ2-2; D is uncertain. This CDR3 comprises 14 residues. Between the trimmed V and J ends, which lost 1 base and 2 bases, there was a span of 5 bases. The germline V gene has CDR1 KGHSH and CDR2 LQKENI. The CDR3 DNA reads TGTGCCAGCTCACCACTCGGTAACACCGGGGAGCTGTTTTTT. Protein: CASSPLGNTGELFF. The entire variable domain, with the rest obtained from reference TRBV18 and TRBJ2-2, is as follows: NAGVMQNPRHLVRRRGQEARLRCSPMKGHSHVYWYRQLPEEGLKFMVYLQKENIIDESGMPKERFSAEFPKEGPSILRIQQVVRGDSAAYFCASSPLGNTGELFFGEGSRLTVL.

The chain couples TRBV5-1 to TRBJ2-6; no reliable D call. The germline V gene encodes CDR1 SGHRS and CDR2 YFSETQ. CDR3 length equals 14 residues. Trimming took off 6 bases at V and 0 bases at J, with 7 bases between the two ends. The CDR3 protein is CASMVYSGANVLTF. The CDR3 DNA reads TGCGCCAGCATGGTCTACTCTGGGGCCAACGTCCTGACTTTC.

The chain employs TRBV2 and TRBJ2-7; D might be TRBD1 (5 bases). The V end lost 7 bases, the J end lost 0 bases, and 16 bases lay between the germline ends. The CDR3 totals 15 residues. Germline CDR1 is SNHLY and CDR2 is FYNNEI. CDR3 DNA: TGTGCCAGCAAGGGTCCGGCCGACAGCTCCTACGAGCAGTACTTC. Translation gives CASKGPADSSYEQYF.

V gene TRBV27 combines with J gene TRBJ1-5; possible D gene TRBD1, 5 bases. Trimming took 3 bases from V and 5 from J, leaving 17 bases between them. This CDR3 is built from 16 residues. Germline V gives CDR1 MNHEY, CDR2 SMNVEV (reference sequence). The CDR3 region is CASSFLGDRLDQPQHF. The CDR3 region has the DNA TGTGCCAGCAGTTTCCTAGGGGACCGTCTGGATCAGCCCCAGCATTTT.

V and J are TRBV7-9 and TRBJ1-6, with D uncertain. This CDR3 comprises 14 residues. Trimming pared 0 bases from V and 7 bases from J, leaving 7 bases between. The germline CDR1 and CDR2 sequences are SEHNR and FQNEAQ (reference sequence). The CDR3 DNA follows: TGTGCCAGCAGCTTAGCGACCAGGAATTCACCCCTCCACTTT. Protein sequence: CASSLATRNSPLHF.

The CDR3 coding sequence is TGTGCCTGGAGTGTACGGGGCAGGGTACCCCCTGAGCAGTACTTC. This gives the protein CAWSVRGRVPPEQYF. This chain uses TRBV30 with TRBJ2-7; D may correspond to TRBD1 or TRBD2 (5 bases each). Germline V gene data show CDR1 as GTSNPN and CDR2 as SVGIG (reference sequence). The CDR3 has 15 residues. The ends were cut back, 0 bases at V and 7 bases at J, with 19 bases in the middle. Looking up the rest from reference TRBV30 and TRBJ2-7 gives the full variable domain: SQTIHQWPATLVQPVGSPLSLECTVEGTSNPNLYWYRQAAGRGLQLLFYSVGIGQISSEVPQNLSASRPQDRQFILSSKKLLLSDSGFYLCAWSVRGRVPPEQYFGPGTRLTVT.

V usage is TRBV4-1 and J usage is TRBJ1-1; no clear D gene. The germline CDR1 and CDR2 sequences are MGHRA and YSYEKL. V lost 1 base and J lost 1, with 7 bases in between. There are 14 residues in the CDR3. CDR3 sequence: CASSQVVANTEAFF. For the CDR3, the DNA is TGCGCCAGCAGCCAAGTGGTAGCGAACACTGAAGCTTTCTTT.